This T cell receptor (beta chain) was recorded in a study of response to subunit inactivated influenza vaccine. Notes on the study in general: Each seasonal flu vaccination may recruit only limited new T cells, authors suggested.

TCRdb passed the RT-PCR reads through MiXCR, listing each CDR3 protein once. This table holds 150,000 to 200,000 distinct CDR3 sequences, about a tenth found once. V gave up 4 bases and J gave up 5 bases, with 14 bases separating them. Germline CDR1 reads LGHNA; CDR2 reads YSLEER. The CDR3 spans 14 residues. To note about this clonotype: Its cognate antigen is unknown.

The chain employs TRBV4-3 and TRBJ1-1; maybe TRBD1 (6 bases). Specimen: non-naive T cells sorted from PBMCs, collected about 40 days after vaccination. The TCR sequence derives from a man aged 45 to 65 who received an inactivated influenza vaccine. CDR3 amino acids: CASSPHYRETEAFF. The CDR3 DNA reads as TGCGCCAGCAGCCCACATTACAGGGAGACTGAAGCTTTCTTT.